This record concerns one TCR beta chain sequence. This specimen belongs to a study of neurological immune-mediated disorders. In TCRdb, the 5' RACE reads were re-called with MiXCR into one record per CDR3 protein. In the table there are roughly 100,000 distinct CDR3 sequences, more than 10% of which are singletons. Time point in this sample: longitudinal time-point 3. CDR1 is DFQATT and CDR2 is SNEGSKA in the germline V gene (reference sequence). Trimming stripped 0 bases from V and 8 bases from J, with 10 bases between. This CDR3 is built from 12 residues. The TCR originated in a female donor with HTLV-1-associated myelopathy (HAM/TSP). The sequenced material came from PBMCs. The J gene is TRBJ1-2, the V gene TRBV20-1; D gene uncertain. The CDR3 region is CSARDGVSGYTF. CDR3 sequence (DNA): TGCAGTGCTAGAGATGGGGTATCCGGCTACACCTTC.